This TCR beta chain was captured in a study of blood T cells in healthy people across ages. Study observations and caveats: Investigators treated diversity estimates from one million T cells as underestimates. TCR beta diversity per million T cells fell roughly linearly with age.

No fewer than 5.5 micrograms of total RNA were isolated from every sample. This clonotype was recorded a few times. Its cognate antigen is unknown. A second PCR of 7 to 11 cycles used a sample-barcoded 5' primer and a J-beta primer mix. Each cDNA was tagged by a template-switch adaptor containing 12 random nucleotides. TCRdb itself ran the 5' RACE reads through MiXCR, one entry per CDR3 protein. The table shows fewer than 2,000,000 distinct CDR3 sequences, with 30% to 40% occurring only once. Sequenced: blood. This receptor was taken from a human donor in good health.

The CDR3 nucleotides read TGTGCCAGCAATGAGATCCTTCAAGAGACCCAGTACTTC. Protein sequence: CASNEILQETQYF. This sequence joins TRBV2 and TRBJ2-5; the D is unclear. The ends were cut back, 7 bases at V and 2 bases at J, with 11 bases in the middle. CDR1 and CDR2 (germline): SNHLY, FYNNEI. This CDR3 has 13 residues.